These 30 T cell receptor beta chains were sequenced from one sample in a study of cytomegalovirus exposure and HLA in healthy donors (TCRdb year 2017). Libraries came from the immunoSEQ multiplex PCR assay. The source is immuneACCESS, and TCRdb retained only in-frame sequences with V and J called. Part of the clones is not carried over; for the studies checked, unresolved V genes explain less than half of this, and the remainder is unexplained. A total of 98,000 or so clones appear in this sample, 70% to 90% of them only once. The ten largest clones represent about 3% of the sample. Material for sequencing was PBMCs. These receptors came from a woman between 18 and 30 years old in good health and CMV-seronegative.

The chain uses TRBV29-1 and TRBJ2-7; 11 bases agree with TRBD1. Trimming removed 1 base from V and 5 bases from J; junction bases left unmatched: 4. Germline CDR1 reads SQVTM; CDR2 reads ANQGSEA. CDR3 length equals 14 residues. The CDR3 bases are TGCAGCGTTGAAGTGCTGGGACAGGGGGACGAGCAGTACTTC. Its protein is CSVEVLGQGDEQYF.

The rearrangement links TRBV6-6 to TRBJ2-1; TRBD1 agrees at 9 bases. V shed 5 bases, J shed 3 bases, and the junction held 5 bases outside the gene matches. This CDR3 comprises 15 residues. CDR1 is MNHNY and CDR2 is SVGAGI in the germline V gene (reference sequence). CDR3 coding DNA: TGTGCCAGCAGTACCCGGGACAGGGTCTACAATGAGCAGTTCTTC. Its protein is CASSTRDRVYNEQFF.

The sample holds one count of this clone. The chain links TRBV9 to TRBJ2-7; 9 nucleotides align to TRBD2. The trim removed 0 bases at V and 7 bases at J, leaving 11 bases unmatched. There are 16 residues in the CDR3. The germline V gene has CDR1 SGDLS and CDR2 YYNGEE. The CDR3 region is CASSVARRGGLGEQYF. CDR3 sequence (DNA): TGTGCCAGCAGCGTAGCTAGGCGGGGGGGCCTGGGTGAGCAGTACTTC.

This rearrangement joins TRBV5-6 to TRBJ2-7, with D perhaps matching TRBD2 (7 bases). V dropped 0 bases and J dropped 2 bases, with 12 bases sitting between them. The CDR3 loop spans 15 amino acids. From germline, CDR1 is SGHDT and CDR2 YYEEEE. In DNA form, the CDR3 reads TGTGCCAGCAGCTTGGGGGCGGGGGCAACCTACGAGCAGTACTTC. It specifies CASSLGAGATYEQYF.

The rearrangement joins TRBV7-2 to TRBJ2-5, with D possibly TRBD2 on 5 matching bases. V lost 1 base, J lost 9 bases, and 12 bases lay in between. The CDR3 runs to 13 residues. Germline V CDR1 and CDR2: SGHTA, FQGNSA. This chain's CDR3 is CASSLEVARAQYF. CDR3 nucleotide sequence: TGTGCCAGCAGCTTAGAAGTAGCGAGGGCCCAGTACTTC.

This chain links TRBV5-1 with TRBJ1-1; D is undetermined. The germline V and J ends were trimmed by 5 bases and 10 bases, with 18 bases remaining between them. The CDR3 loop spans 13 amino acids. Per germline, CDR1 SGHRS and CDR2 YFSETQ. The CDR3 coding sequence is TGCGCCAGCAGACCCGGGGATCGCGAAATAGCTTTCTTT. Translated: CASRPGDREIAFF.

This rearrangement joins TRBV15 to TRBJ2-5; no firm D call. Germline-derived CDR1 and CDR2 are LNHNV and YYDKDF (reference sequence). This CDR3 has 13 residues. Deletions cut 3 bases from V and 1 base from J, with 6 bases between. This chain's CDR3 is CATSRTLQETQYF. The CDR3 nucleotides read TGTGCCACCAGCAGGACACTCCAAGAGACCCAGTACTTC. Full variable domain (missing parts from reference TRBV15 and TRBJ2-5): DAMVIQNPRYQVTQFGKPVTLSCSQTLNHNVMYWYQQKSSQAPKLLFHYYDKDFNNEADTPDNFQSRRPNTSFCFLDIRSPGLGDTAMYLCATSRTLQETQYFGPGTRLLVL.

Here the CDR3 reads CATSREQVYNEQFF. For the CDR3, the DNA is TGTGCCACCAGCAGAGAACAGGTCTACAATGAGCAGTTCTTC. The genes are TRBV15 and TRBJ2-1; D possibly corresponds to TRBD1 (5 bases). V gave up 0 bases and J gave up 3 bases, with 6 bases separating them. Germline V gives CDR1 LNHNV, CDR2 YYDKDF (reference sequence). CDR3 length: 14 residues.

This chain links TRBV6-5 with TRBJ1-1; tentatively, D is TRBD1 (5 bases). Germline CDR1 and CDR2: MNHEY and SVGAGI. The CDR3 covers 12 residues. V gave up 10 bases and J gave up 1 base, with 10 bases separating them. CDR3 coding DNA: TGTGCCATCGGGGGGTGGAACACTGAAGCTTTCTTT. This translates into CAIGGWNTEAFF.

The rearrangement joins TRBV2 to TRBJ2-7, with D maybe TRBD1 (6 bases). Germline V CDR1 and CDR2: SNHLY, FYNNEI. CDR3 size: 13 residues. V lost 6 bases and J lost 0, with 9 bases in between. CDR3 sequence (DNA): TGTGCCAGCAGGGTGGGGGCCTCCTACGAGCAGTACTTC. It encodes CASRVGASYEQYF.

The J gene is TRBJ1-6, the V gene TRBV25-1; D is possibly TRBD1 (6 bases). This CDR3 spans 14 amino acids. Germline V CDR1 and CDR2: MGHDK, SYGVNS. V was cut by 8 bases and J by 8 bases, with 16 bases left in between. The CDR3 region has the DNA TGTGCCAGCTCGGGGGGTCAGGGGCATTCACCCCTCCACTTT. It translates to CASSGGQGHSPLHF.

This chain connects TRBV23-1 to TRBJ1-2; D may be TRBD1 (6 bases). TRBV23-1 is an ORF, with its function uncertain. CDR3 length: 15 residues. The germline V and J ends were trimmed by 0 bases and 8 bases, with 16 bases remaining between them. CDR3 sequence: CASSQSVRGGQGYTF. The DNA for the CDR3 is TGCGCCAGCAGTCAATCGGTACGCGGGGGGCAAGGCTACACCTTC.

The chain carries TRBV18 and TRBJ1-1, with a weak D call TRBD1 (6 bases). The germline V gene has CDR1 KGHSH and CDR2 LQKENI. The CDR3 totals 15 residues. The V and J ends lost 6 bases and 4 bases respectively, with 18 bases between them. The CDR3 DNA reads TGTGCCAGCTCGTGGGACGAGCAGGGGCGCACTGAAGCTTTCTTT. This translates into CASSWDEQGRTEAFF.

This chain links TRBV10-3 with TRBJ1-5; D remains unclear. Germline-derived CDR1 and CDR2 are ENHRY and SYGVKD. V was pared by 6 bases and J by 2 bases, with 11 bases between. The CDR3 totals 14 residues. As DNA, the CDR3 is TGTGCCATCAGGGAGGAGGGTGGCAATCAGCCCCAGCATTTT. It translates to CAIREEGGNQPQHF.

V gene TRBV6-6 combines with J gene TRBJ1-6, with 10 bases fitting TRBD1. J was trimmed by 11 bases and V by 8 bases; bases with no gene match: 3. Germline CDR1 MNHNY, CDR2 SVGAGI (reference sequence). This CDR3 contains 12 residues. CDR3 in DNA: TGTGCCAGCTGGACAGGGGGTCCACCCCTCCACTTT. Its protein product is CASWTGGPPLHF.

CDR3 loop: CASSFPGGGRTGELFF. The CDR3 coding sequence is TGTGCCAGCAGTTTTCCGGGGGGCGGACGGACCGGGGAGCTGTTTTTT. The rearrangement links TRBV27 to TRBJ2-2; tentative D call: TRBD2 (7 bases). Germline V gene data show CDR1 as MNHEY and CDR2 as SMNVEV (reference sequence). V was cut by 3 bases and J by 5 bases, with 16 bases left in between. The CDR3 totals 16 residues.

V usage is TRBV28 and J usage is TRBJ1-5, with unresolved D. The CDR3 has 11 residues. The germline V gene encodes CDR1 MDHEN and CDR2 SYDVKM. Trimming cost V 5 bases and J 4 bases, with 3 bases left between them. CDR3 nucleotide sequence: TGTGCCAGCAGTCCTAATCAGCCCCAGCATTTT. It is translated as CASSPNQPQHF.

The rearrangement joins TRBV5-1 to TRBJ2-2; D possibly corresponds to TRBD2 (5 bases). The CDR3 is made up of 15 amino acids. The V end lost 0 bases, the J end lost 4 bases, and 10 bases lay between the germline ends. The germline V gene encodes CDR1 SGHRS and CDR2 YFSETQ. The CDR3 spells CASSLAERVTGELFF. The CDR3, as DNA: TGCGCCAGCAGCTTGGCCGAGAGGGTCACCGGGGAGCTGTTTTTT.

The chain combines TRBV19 with TRBJ1-5; D unresolved. The CDR3 has 14 residues. Trimming pared 6 bases from V and 0 bases from J, leaving 9 bases between. CDR1 LNHDA and CDR2 SQIVND come from the germline V gene (reference sequence). CDR3 protein: CASRGRDSNQPQHF. The DNA of the CDR3 is TGTGCCAGTAGAGGGCGGGATAGCAATCAGCCCCAGCATTTT.

This clone was found a few times. The genes are TRBV9 and TRBJ1-1; the D is unclear. This CDR3 has 13 residues. Germline loops: CDR1 SGDLS, CDR2 YYNGEE. V lost 3 bases and J lost 5, with 11 bases in between. The CDR3 nucleotides read TGTGCCAGCAGCGGTACCGTGAGTACTGAAGCTTTCTTT. Its protein is CASSGTVSTEAFF.

This chain uses TRBV5-4 with TRBJ2-7, with 7 positions matching TRBD1. Germline loops: CDR1 SGHNT, CDR2 YYREEE (reference sequence). The CDR3 is made up of 13 amino acids. The V gene end was trimmed by 4 bases and the J gene end by 13 bases; junction bases not matched to a gene: 14. The CDR3 loop is CASSTDRTGSSYF. CDR3 in DNA: TGTGCCAGCAGCACGGACCGGACAGGAAGTAGTTACTTC.

The chain couples TRBV5-1 to TRBJ1-1, with D perhaps TRBD1 (6 bases). This CDR3 contains 14 residues. Per germline, CDR1 SGHRS and CDR2 YFSETQ. Trimming shortened V by 5 bases and J by 0 bases, and 11 bases separated the two germline ends. The DNA for the CDR3 is TGCGCCAGCAGAAGACAGGACTTGAACACTGAAGCTTTCTTT. Protein: CASRRQDLNTEAFF.

The genes are TRBV2 and TRBJ1-6; D is possibly TRBD1 (5 bases). Deletions cut 7 bases from V and 7 bases from J, with 17 bases between. The germline CDR1 and CDR2 sequences are SNHLY and FYNNEI. This CDR3 has 15 residues. CDR3 sequence: CASKRRTGENSPLHF. The DNA of the CDR3 is TGTGCCAGCAAACGGAGGACGGGGGAGAATTCACCCCTCCACTTT.

The rearrangement uses TRBV27 and TRBJ1-1; no reliable D call. From germline, CDR1 is MNHEY and CDR2 SMNVEV (reference sequence). V was cut by 4 bases and J by 11 bases, with 11 bases left in between. The CDR3 runs 11 residues. In DNA, the CDR3 is TGTGCCAGCAGTTCGCGGCAGAGGGCTTTCTTT. Translating gives CASSSRQRAFF.

This chain's CDR3 is CASSAGMQGNSGNTIYF. CDR3 in DNA: TGTGCCAGCAGCGCGGGAATGCAGGGAAACTCTGGAAACACCATATATTTT. The V gene is TRBV5-4, the J gene TRBJ1-3; D perhaps matches TRBD1 (5 bases). The CDR3 length is 17 residues. Germline V gene data show CDR1 as SGHNT and CDR2 as YYREEE (reference sequence). V shed 4 bases and J shed 0 bases, with 17 bases lying between them.

The rearrangement uses TRBV5-1 and TRBJ2-3, with D uncertain. V lost 7 bases, J lost 2 bases, and 11 bases lay in between. The germline gives CDR1 SGHRS, CDR2 YFSETQ. This CDR3 region has 13 residues. CDR3 protein: CASFEPNTDTQYF. The CDR3 DNA reads as TGCGCCAGCTTCGAGCCAAACACAGATACGCAGTATTTT.

The chain is built from TRBV6-5 and TRBJ1-1, with 10 bases identical to TRBD1. There are 14 residues in the CDR3. CDR1 and CDR2 from the germline V gene are MNHEY and SVGAGI. J was trimmed by 4 bases and V by 3 bases; bases with no gene match: 2. CDR3 in DNA: TGTGCCAGCAGTTATGGACAGGGGGTCACTGAAGCTTTCTTT. It specifies CASSYGQGVTEAFF.

This chain connects TRBV5-6 to TRBJ2-2; possibly TRBD2 for D (6 bases). There are 19 residues in the CDR3. The germline gives CDR1 SGHDT, CDR2 YYEEEE. V gave up 0 bases and J gave up 0 bases, with 18 bases separating them. CDR3 sequence: CASSLVLANGITNTGELFF. CDR3 nucleotide sequence: TGTGCCAGCAGCTTGGTTCTAGCGAACGGAATAACGAACACCGGGGAGCTGTTTTTT.

V and J are TRBV6-1 and TRBJ2-1; tentative D call: TRBD1 (6 bases). This CDR3 has 16 amino acids. From germline, CDR1 is MNHNS and CDR2 SASEGT. Trimming cost V 3 bases and J 0 bases, with 12 bases left between them. The CDR3 loop reads CASSDWGPSSYNEQFF. As DNA, the CDR3 is TGTGCCAGCAGTGATTGGGGGCCGAGCTCCTACAATGAGCAGTTCTTC.

The chain recombines TRBV11-3 with TRBJ2-2; 10 bases map to TRBD1. CDR3 length equals 15 residues. The germline V gene encodes CDR1 SGHNT and CDR2 YENEEA. The ends lost 5 bases at V and 4 bases at J; junction bases unmatched: 4. The CDR3 nucleotides are TGTGCCAGCAGCCCGGACAGGGGGACCACCGGGGAGCTGTTTTTT. It encodes CASSPDRGTTGELFF.